What follows are 27 T cell receptor beta chains derived from one specimen sequenced in a study of post-analysis software for immune sequencing data. No antigens are known for them. Prepared TCR beta cDNA libraries contained unique molecular identifiers. TCRdb fed the PCR reads into MiXCR, producing one record per CDR3 protein. Of 550,000 to 700,000 distinct CDR3 sequences in the sample, roughly 40% were seen once. Study-level results: With TRBV5-6, TRBV5-1 and TRBV20-1 included, about five TRBV segments were more frequent in patients than in controls.

Specimen: blood. Receptors were obtained from a girl aged 10 to 17 with multiple sclerosis.

The J gene is TRBJ1-2, the V gene TRBV29-1; possibly TRBD1 for D (5 bases). The V end was cut by 5 bases, the J end by 2 bases, with 12 bases between. The germline V gene has CDR1 SQVTM and CDR2 ANQGSEA. The CDR3 has 13 amino acids. The CDR3 reads CSVKRGRNYGYTF. CDR3 nucleotide sequence: TGCAGCGTTAAGCGGGGGAGAAACTATGGCTACACCTTC.

V gene TRBV27 combines with J gene TRBJ1-1; a weak D match, TRBD1 (5 bases). Trimming pared 1 base from V and 0 bases from J, leaving 15 bases between. The CDR3 length is 17 residues. Germline CDR1 and CDR2: MNHEY and SMNVEV (reference sequence). CDR3 sequence (DNA): TGTGCCAGCAGTTTATTAGGGTTGGGGGATGTGAACACTGAAGCTTTCTTT. As protein: CASSLLGLGDVNTEAFF.

The chain joins TRBV5-6 to TRBJ2-1; the D gene is possibly TRBD1 (5 bases). Germline values: CDR1 SGHDT, CDR2 YYEEEE. V lost 0 bases and J lost 4, with 8 bases in between. The CDR3 is made up of 14 amino acids. This chain's CDR3 is CASSLEDRYNEQFF. CDR3 nucleotides: TGTGCCAGCAGCTTGGAAGACAGATACAATGAGCAGTTCTTC.

J is TRBJ2-1 and V is TRBV5-1, with D possibly TRBD2 on 5 matching bases. V lost 0 bases to trimming and J lost 1 base, with 11 bases between them. Germline CDR1 and CDR2: SGHRS and YFSETQ. This CDR3 region has 16 residues. The CDR3 protein is CASSLVGDYSYNEQFF. The CDR3 DNA follows: TGCGCCAGCAGCTTGGTAGGAGACTATTCCTACAATGAGCAGTTCTTC.

This clonotype was detected only a few times. This sequence joins TRBV27 and TRBJ2-7; tentative D call: TRBD1 (8 bases). Deletions cut 6 bases from V and 4 bases from J, with 16 bases between. The CDR3 length is 14 residues. Germline lookup yields CDR1 MNHEY and CDR2 SMNVEV (reference sequence). CDR3 loop: CASRQGGAGYEQYF. CDR3 nucleotide sequence: TGTGCCAGCAGACAGGGGGGAGCGGGGTACGAGCAGTACTTC.

V usage is TRBV20-1 and J usage is TRBJ2-5, with 9 positions matching TRBD1. V shed 8 bases and J 5 bases; nucleotides not matched to a gene: 6. Germline assignment: CDR1 DFQATT and CDR2 SNEGSKA (reference sequence). The CDR3 totals 12 residues. CDR3 protein: CSTYRGRETQYF. DNA for the CDR3: TGCAGTACTTACAGGGGGCGGGAGACCCAGTACTTC.

V is TRBV7-8 and J is TRBJ2-3; D unresolved. Trimming shortened V by 5 bases and J by 10 bases, and 16 bases separated the two germline ends. The CDR3 length is 13 residues. Germline CDR1 and CDR2: SGHVS and FQNEAQ. CDR3 in amino acids: CASSGRATKAQYF. Here the CDR3 DNA reads TGTGCCAGCAGCGGACGGGCCACTAAAGCGCAGTATTTT.

The chain recombines TRBV4-1 with TRBJ1-4; no reliable D call. CDR3 length equals 13 residues. Germline-derived CDR1 and CDR2 are MGHRA and YSYEKL. Trimming took off 0 bases at V and 7 bases at J, with 6 bases between the two ends. Written as DNA, the CDR3 is TGCGCCAGCAGCCAAGATCTTTTTGAAAAACTGTTTTTT. Its protein product is CASSQDLFEKLFF.

V gene TRBV5-1 combines with J gene TRBJ2-1; 10 bases match TRBD2. The CDR3 contains 19 residues. V was clipped by 0 bases and J by 7 bases; unmatched bases: 16. Germline CDR1 reads SGHRS; CDR2 reads YFSETQ. CDR3 in DNA: TGCGCCAGCAGCTTGGTCCGACGGGATGCTAGCGGGAGATGGAATGAGCAGTTCTTC. This translates into CASSLVRRDASGRWNEQFF.

This sequence joins TRBV6-1 and TRBJ1-5, with 8 bases fitting TRBD1. V shed 4 bases and J 9 bases; nucleotides not matched to a gene: 8. The CDR3 covers 14 residues. The germline CDR1 and CDR2 sequences are MNHNS and SASEGT. The CDR3 DNA is TGTGCCAGCAGTGCGACAGGGGAAGGGTCGCCCCAGCATTTT. It codes for CASSATGEGSPQHF.

Worth noting for this clonotype: Sequence at one end of the junction differs from germline and may be a read error. The J gene is TRBJ2-3, the V gene TRBV5-6; maybe TRBD2 (5 bases). In germline, CDR1 is SGHDT, CDR2 YYEEEE. This CDR3 is 14 amino acids long. The CDR3 DNA sequence: TGTGCCAGCAGCTTGGCCACTAGTTCAGATACGCGGTATTTT. Translated: CASSLATSSDTRYF. Full variable domain (outside the CDR3, taken from reference TRBV5-6 and TRBJ2-3): DAGVTQSPTHLIKTRGQQVTLRCSPKSGHDTVSWYQQALGQGPQFIFQYYEEEERQRGNFPDRFSGHQFPNYSSELNVNALLLGDSALYLCASSLATSSDTRYFGPGTRLTVL.

The chain is built from TRBV2 and TRBJ1-1, with TRBD1 matching 8 bases. Trimming removed 8 bases from V and 5 bases from J; junction bases left unmatched: 10. This CDR3 has 14 residues. From germline, CDR1 is SNHLY and CDR2 FYNNEI. This chain's CDR3 is CASWGGQGGTEAFF. The DNA for the CDR3 is TGTGCCAGCTGGGGAGGACAGGGAGGGACTGAAGCTTTCTTT.

The chain uses TRBV12-3 or TRBV12-4 and TRBJ1-6; D remains unclear. Trimming removed 5 bases at V and 7 bases at J, with 15 bases between. The CDR3 is 15 amino acids. The CDR3 sequence: CASSETLDGNSPLHF. The CDR3 DNA sequence: TGTGCCAGCAGTGAAACCTTGGACGGGAATTCACCCCTCCACTTT.

This CDR3 is CASSQVSRGYQGNEQFF. CDR3 DNA: TGCGCCAGCAGCCAAGTATCCAGGGGTTACCAGGGAAATGAGCAGTTCTTC. V is TRBV4-1 and J is TRBJ2-1; a weak D match, TRBD1 (6 bases). The length of the CDR3 is 17 residues. The germline V and J ends were trimmed by 1 base and 7 bases, with 20 bases remaining between them. Germline CDR1 MGHRA, CDR2 YSYEKL.

This chain uses TRBV20-1 with TRBJ1-2; D might be TRBD1 (5 bases). Germline V CDR1 and CDR2: DFQATT, SNEGSKA (reference sequence). The CDR3 runs to 13 residues. The germline V and J ends were trimmed by 6 bases and 2 bases, with 13 bases remaining between them. CDR3 in amino acids: CSARSGTNYGYTF. The CDR3 bases are TGCAGTGCGAGGTCCGGGACCAACTATGGCTACACCTTC.

The V call is TRBV12-3 or TRBV12-4, the J call TRBJ2-5; the D is unclear. The DNA end lines up better with TRBJ2-7; the J call may be wrong. This CDR3 spans 15 amino acids. DNA for the CDR3: TGTGCCAGCAGTTTAGGAACTCTCCATGTCTACGAGCAGTACTTC. Translation: CASSLGTLHVYEQYF.

The rearrangement joins TRBV12-3 or TRBV12-4 to TRBJ1-1; 9 bases match TRBD1. The V segment lost 3 bases and the J segment 11 bases; nucleotides outside the gene matches: 4. The CDR3 is made up of 12 amino acids. CDR3 sequence (DNA): TGTGCCAGCAGTTTTTCCGGGACAGGGGCTTTCTTT. Its protein is CASSFSGTGAFF.

This clonotype was observed a handful of times. The chain carries TRBV29-1 and TRBJ2-7; 8 nucleotides line up with TRBD2. Germline-derived CDR1 and CDR2 are SQVTM and ANQGSEA. Trimming removed 1 base from V and 3 bases from J; junction bases left unmatched: 2. This CDR3 has 13 amino acids. CDR3 DNA: TGCAGCGTTGAAGTAGCGGGGATCTACGAGCAGTACTTC. Translating it yields CSVEVAGIYEQYF.

The chain carries TRBV20-1 and TRBJ2-1, with 7 nucleotides matching TRBD2. Trimming cost V 3 bases and J 5 bases; bases outside gene matches: 22. Germline V gene data show CDR1 as DFQATT and CDR2 as SNEGSKA (reference sequence). The CDR3 totals 19 residues. DNA of the CDR3: TGCAGTGCTAGTGGCCCCGAGGCTGGGGGGGTTATGGCTAACAATGAGCAGTTCTTC. It encodes CSASGPEAGGVMANNEQFF.

This clonotype was recorded many times. This rearrangement joins TRBV5-6 to TRBJ1-2; 8 bases align to TRBD1. This CDR3 is 14 amino acids long. The germline gives CDR1 SGHDT, CDR2 YYEEEE. V lost 3 bases to trimming and J lost 4 bases; unmatched junction nucleotides: 5. CDR3 nucleotides: TGTGCCAGCAGCTCGAGGACAGGGAGCTATGGCTACACCTTC. Its protein product is CASSSRTGSYGYTF.

This rearrangement joins TRBV5-1 to TRBJ2-3; no clear D. CDR1 is SGHRS and CDR2 is YFSETQ in the germline V gene. With 8 bases removed from V and 1 base from J, the gap between germline ends came to 11 bases. The CDR3 is 13 residues long. The CDR3 loop is CASIRAGTDTQYF. CDR3 sequence (DNA): TGCGCCAGTATCCGGGCCGGCACAGATACGCAGTATTTT. Looking up the rest from reference TRBV5-1 and TRBJ2-3 gives the full variable domain: KAGVTQTPRYLIKTRGQQVTLSCSPISGHRSVSWYQQTPGQGLQFLFEYFSETQRNKGNFPGRFSGRQFSNSRSEMNVSTLELGDSALYLCASIRAGTDTQYFGPGTRLTVL.

The CDR3 loop reads CASSQETGDYGYTF. As DNA, the CDR3 is TGCGCCAGCAGCCAGGAAACAGGGGACTATGGCTACACCTTC. This chain joins TRBV4-1 and TRBJ1-2; 7 positions agree with TRBD1. This CDR3 region has 14 residues. Germline assignment: CDR1 MGHRA and CDR2 YSYEKL. The V and J ends lost 3 bases and 3 bases, in that order; junction bases with no gene match: 4.

The chain has TRBV6-8 and TRBJ1-1; D is unclear. CDR3 length equals 10 residues. From germline, CDR1 is MNHGY and CDR2 SAAAGT. The V end was cut by 7 bases, the J end by 6 bases, with 6 bases between. The CDR3 reads CASKGPEAFF. DNA for the CDR3: TGTGCCAGCAAGGGCCCTGAAGCTTTCTTT.

V is TRBV20-1 and J is TRBJ1-5; D perhaps matches TRBD1 (6 bases). V shed 6 bases and J shed 4 bases, with 19 bases lying between them. Germline loops: CDR1 DFQATT, CDR2 SNEGSKA (reference sequence). CDR3 size: 15 residues. In nucleotides, the CDR3 is TGCAGTGCAACCCTGGCCGGGACAATAAATCAGCCCCAGCATTTT. Translation: CSATLAGTINQPQHF.

Only a few counts were recorded for this clonotype. The gene calls are TRBV5-5 and TRBJ2-7, with no clear D. Trimming shortened V by 0 bases and J by 0 bases, and 10 bases separated the two germline ends. The CDR3 covers 15 residues. Germline CDR1 is SGHKS and CDR2 is YYEKEE (reference sequence). The CDR3 spells CASSLVRNPSYEQYF. Written as DNA, the CDR3 is TGTGCCAGCAGCTTGGTGCGAAATCCCTCCTACGAGCAGTACTTC.

This sequence joins TRBV10-3 and TRBJ2-5, with 12 bases fitting TRBD1. CDR3 length: 15 amino acids. Germline CDR1 ENHRY, CDR2 SYGVKD. The junction had 5 bases not matched to a gene; V was cut back by 6 bases and J by 3 bases. CDR3 sequence: CAISTGTGGEETQYF. CDR3 DNA sequence: TGTGCCATCAGCACCGGGACAGGGGGCGAAGAGACCCAGTACTTC.

V and J are TRBV27 and TRBJ1-1; D is ambiguous. Deletions cut 8 bases from V and 5 bases from J, with 12 bases between. CDR1 is MNHEY, CDR2 SMNVEV, per germline (reference sequence). There are 12 residues in the CDR3. Written as DNA, the CDR3 is TGTGCCAGCGGCCTTGAGGAGACTGAAGCTTTCTTT. Its protein is CASGLEETEAFF.